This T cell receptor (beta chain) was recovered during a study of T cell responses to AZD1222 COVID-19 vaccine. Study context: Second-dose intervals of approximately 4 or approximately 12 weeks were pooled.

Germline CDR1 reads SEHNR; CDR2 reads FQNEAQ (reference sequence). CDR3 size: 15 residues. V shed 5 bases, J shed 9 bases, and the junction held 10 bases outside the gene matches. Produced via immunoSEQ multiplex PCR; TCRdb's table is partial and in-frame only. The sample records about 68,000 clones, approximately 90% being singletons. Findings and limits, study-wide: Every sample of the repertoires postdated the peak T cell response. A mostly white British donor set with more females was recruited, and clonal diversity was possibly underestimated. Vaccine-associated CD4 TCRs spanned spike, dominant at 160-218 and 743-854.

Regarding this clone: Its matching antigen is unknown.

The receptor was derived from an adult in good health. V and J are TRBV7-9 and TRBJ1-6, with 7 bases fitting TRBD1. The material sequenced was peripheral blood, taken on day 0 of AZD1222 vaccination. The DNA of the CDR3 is TGTGCCAGCAGCCCCGGACAGGACCCGAGTTCACCCCTCCACTTT. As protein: CASSPGQDPSSPLHF.